This TCR beta chain came from a study of radiotherapy plus CTLA-4 blockade in lung cancer. The CDR3 covers 15 residues. The V gene end was trimmed by 6 bases and the J gene end by 1 base; junction bases not matched to a gene: 3. CDR1 is KGHSH, CDR2 LQKENI, per germline. This table comes from immunoSEQ multiplex PCR, and its TCRdb copy is limited to in-frame clones, with some not included. The sample gives roughly 66,000 clones, under 85% of which show up once; 3.5% to 5% is in the top ten. The chain carries TRBV18 and TRBJ2-6, with 7 bases matching TRBD1. The TCR sequence derives from a human donor with non-small cell lung cancer who had a partial response to radiotherapy plus ipilimumab. The material sequenced was peripheral blood, taken from a patient treated with radiotherapy plus ipilimumab. This chain's CDR3 is CASSATGSGANVLTF. The CDR3 DNA is TGTGCCAGCTCCGCGACAGGGTCTGGGGCCAACGTCCTGACTTTC. The full variable domain, its missing parts supplied by reference TRBV18 and TRBJ2-6, is NAGVMQNPRHLVRRRGQEARLRCSPMKGHSHVYWYRQLPEEGLKFMVYLQKENIIDESGMPKERFSAEFPKEGPSILRIQQVVRGDSAAYFCASSATGSGANVLTFGAGSRLTVL.